This entry features one T cell receptor beta chain sequence. Its specificity is not known. V lost 6 bases and J 4 bases, leaving 12 bases between the germline ends. CDR1 MDHEN and CDR2 SYDVKM come from the germline V gene. The CDR3 consists of 13 residues. The sample originates from a study of cytomegalovirus exposure and HLA in healthy donors. On the study more broadly: Previous work identified roughly 120 million unique TCR beta sequences from 150 million to 200 million T cells.

The primer mix had 60 Vbeta and 13 Jbeta primers. How the authors handled the data: It was a later analysis that counted 83 million or so unique TCR beta chains, of which about 10 million were shared. Clones were sequenced by immunoSEQ multiplex PCR, and TCRdb holds only the in-frame ones, with some missing. V and J calls plus clone size are reproduced from that table; the DNA served to infer D and trimming. The sample consists of approximately 210,000 clones, over 80% of them appearing once. Points from the study as a whole: TCR sequences were mostly rare, though some public TCRs occurred in many donors.

The TCR comes from a woman between 50 and 59 years old in good health and CMV-seropositive. J is TRBJ1-2 and V is TRBV28; D possibly corresponds to TRBD1 (6 bases). Sequenced input: PBMCs. The CDR3 protein is CASRGGQSYGYTF. The CDR3, as DNA: TGTGCCAGCAGGGGGGGGCAGAGCTATGGCTACACCTTC.